The source of this T cell receptor beta chain is a study of blood T cell repertoires in COVID-19. The wider study: Both acute and convalescent COVID-19 samples were obtained from the United States, Italy and Spain. PBMCs, B-cell-depleted T cells, or T cells were the source of the cDNA or gDNA that made up the material.

V dropped 4 bases and J dropped 5; count of bases not matched to a gene: 7. Looked up from germline, CDR1 is SQVTM and CDR2 is ANQGSEA. The CDR3 runs to 13 residues. The authors' processing: Estimation of nucleated cell counts relied on the amplification of reference gene primers. Using immunoSEQ multiplex PCR, the repertoire was profiled, and TCRdb retains in-frame clones only, with some absent. The D gene and trimming were derived from the DNA, and the V and J assignments and clone size from that table. This sample has around 150,000 clones; roughly nine tenths occur once, and the top ten carry around 17%.

The rearrangement links TRBV29-1 to TRBJ1-1; 7 positions match TRBD1. The specimen was peripheral blood. This sequence originates from a man aged 55 to 70 with active or convalescent COVID-19. The CDR3 nucleotides read TGCAGCGTTGGGTGGGGCAGGGGGACTGAAGCTTTCTTT. Amino acids: CSVGWGRGTEAFF.